A selection of T cell receptor beta chains follows, all from one sample in a study of molecular identifiers for immune sequencing clone quantification. In TCRdb, the PCR reads were re-called with MiXCR into one record per CDR3 protein. The table includes some 320,000 distinct CDR3 sequences, 20% to 25% detected once. The sequencing sample was made of naive CD8+ T cells from blood, with Jurkat cell RNA spiked in. These receptors were collected from a human donor in good health. Some libraries in this study had Jurkat cell RNA spiked in. The CDR3 runs from the conserved cysteine through the conserved F or W. D genes are given only for firm matches. Rows give clone size only sometimes, using once, few, many, or a class for an expanded clone.

clone_size,j_call,d_call,v_call,cdr3_nt,cdr3_aa
few,TRBJ2-3,TRBD2,TRBV27,TGTGCCAGCAGTTCCCCAATGTCTCCCCTAGCGGGAGGTCATGTAGATACGCAGTATTTT,CASSSPMSPLAGGHVDTQYF
many,TRBJ2-5,NA,TRBV4-3,TGCGCCAGCAGCCAAAACGATGGAGGGGCCACGGAGACCCAGTACTTC,CASSQNDGGATETQYF
many,TRBJ2-4,NA,TRBV7-9,TGTGCCAGCAGGTCGCCGCGGGACCCAATAAACATTCAGTACTTC,CASRSPRDPINIQYF
few,TRBJ2-3,NA,TRBV4-3,TGCGCCAGCAGCCCGACCCTCTTACAGGCTTGGAGCACAGATACGCAGTATTTT,CASSPTLLQAWSTDTQYF
few,TRBJ2-1,NA,TRBV20-1,TGCAGTGCTCTCGGGACTCCTTGGGGTGAGCAGTTCTTC,CSALGTPWGEQFF
many,TRBJ2-5,NA,TRBV12-3/TRBV12-4,TGTGCCAGCAGGAGTAAAGAGACCCAGTACTTC,CASRSKETQYF
NA,TRBJ1-2,TRBD1,TRBV4-3,TGCGCCAGCAGCTCGCAGGGGGATTGGGATGGCCACACCTTC,CASSSQGDWDGHTF
many,TRBJ1-1,NA,TRBV5-4,TGTGCCAGCAGCATTCCCTCAGGAGAAGCTTTCTTT,CASSIPSGEAFF
many,TRBJ1-2,NA,TRBV5-1,TGCGCCAGCAGCCCGCCACAGGGCAACTATGGCTACACCTTC,CASSPPQGNYGYTF
NA,TRBJ2-3,TRBD2,TRBV12-3/TRBV12-4,TGTGCCAGCAGTTTATATACGACTAGCGGGGCTCCTAGCACAGATACGCAGTATTTT,CASSLYTTSGAPSTDTQYF
many,TRBJ2-1,TRBD2,TRBV27,TGTGCCAGCAGTCGACCTGGGACTAGATCCTACAATGAGCAGTTCTTC,CASSRPGTRSYNEQFF
many,TRBJ1-5,NA,TRBV7-9,TGTGCCAGCAGCCCCCTCTCTGGGTTTCGGCAGCCCCAGCATTTT,CASSPLSGFRQPQHF
many,TRBJ2-7,TRBD2,TRBV28,TGTGCCAGCAGTTTTAGCGGGAGTGCGTACGAGCAGTACTTC,CASSFSGSAYEQYF
NA,TRBJ2-3,NA,TRBV9,TGTGCCAGCAGCGGCAGCTCCTTCACAGATACGCAGTATTTT,CASSGSSFTDTQYF
many,TRBJ2-7,TRBD2,TRBV28,TGTGCCAGCAGTTTTGGGACTAGCGGGCCCCACAGCTCCTACGAGCAGTACTTC,CASSFGTSGPHSSYEQYF
many,TRBJ2-3,NA,TRBV14,TGTGCCAGCAGCCAAGTCCCAACTGGGGCAGATACGCAGTATTTT,CASSQVPTGADTQYF
many,TRBJ2-7,NA,TRBV5-6,TGTGCCAGCAGCCCGGCCAGGGCTCCCCACGAGCAGTACTTC,CASSPARAPHEQYF
NA,TRBJ2-2,NA,TRBV10-3,TGTGCCATCAAGGGACACACGAACACCGGGGAGCTGTTTTTT,CAIKGHTNTGELFF
many,TRBJ1-1,NA,TRBV9,TGTGCCAGCAGCGTAGGTAAAGAGAACACTGAAGCTTTCTTT,CASSVGKENTEAFF
many,TRBJ2-2,NA,TRBV7-9,TGTGCCAGCAGCTTTAACGCGAACACCGGGGAGCTGTTTTTT,CASSFNANTGELFF
NA,TRBJ2-1,TRBD2,TRBV10-1,TGCGCCAGCAGTGAGCTTAGCGGGGTAGACAATGAGCAGTTCTTC,CASSELSGVDNEQFF
many,TRBJ1-1,NA,TRBV6-5,TGTGCCAGCAGTTACACAATCCAGGGGAACACTGAAGCTTTCTTT,CASSYTIQGNTEAFF
many,TRBJ2-7,TRBD1,TRBV4-2,TGTGCCAGCAGCCATCCCGACAGGGGGCTGCACGAGCAGTACTTC,CASSHPDRGLHEQYF
NA,TRBJ1-1,NA,TRBV4-1,TGCGCCAGCAGCCACCCCAACAGTCAAATGAACACTGAAGCTTTCTTT,CASSHPNSQMNTEAFF
many,TRBJ2-3,TRBD2,TRBV29-1,TGCAGCGTTCGTGGAGCCGCGGGAGTCAGCACAGATACGCAGTATTTT,CSVRGAAGVSTDTQYF
many,TRBJ2-2,NA,TRBV27,TGTGCCAGCAGTTTAAATAGGGACTCTGGGGAGCTGTTTTTT,CASSLNRDSGELFF
NA,TRBJ2-2,TRBD2,TRBV12-3/TRBV12-4,TGTGCCAGCGGGGTAGCGGGGGGTCAGAACACCGGGGAGCTGTTTTTT,CASGVAGGQNTGELFF
once,TRBJ2-3,TRBD1,TRBV13,TGTGCCAGCAGCTTAGCGGTACAGGGGGTCACAGATACGCTGTATTTT,CASSLAVQGVTDTLYF
many,TRBJ2-1,NA,TRBV29-1,TGCAGCGTTGCCCCTGAGACAACCAGGGATGAGCAGTTCTTC,CSVAPETTRDEQFF
many,TRBJ2-7,TRBD2,TRBV19,TGTGCCAGTAGTATCGGGGCGGGGGGTGCCTACGAGCAGTACTTC,CASSIGAGGAYEQYF
few,TRBJ2-1,NA,TRBV27,TGTGCCAGCAGTCCATGGACAGCCCCGATTAAGGTCTTC,CASSPWTAPIKVF
many,TRBJ2-2,TRBD2,TRBV7-3,TGTGCCAGCAGTTCAAGCGGGATGAACGGGGAGCTGTTTTTT,CASSSSGMNGELFF
many,TRBJ1-1,NA,TRBV29-1,TGCAGCGTTGAAGATCAGACAGAGAACACTGAAGCTTTCTTT,CSVEDQTENTEAFF
NA,TRBJ2-1,NA,TRBV6-5,TGTGCCAGCAGTATACAGGGTTCCTACAATGAGCAGTTCTTC,CASSIQGSYNEQFF
many,TRBJ2-7,TRBD1,TRBV30,TGTGCCTGGGGAGAGGGGGCATACGAGCAGTACTTC,CAWGEGAYEQYF
few,TRBJ2-3,TRBD2,TRBV19,TGTGCCAGTAGTATTTCTGGCGGGAGGGCCTTTGGAGATACGCAGTATTTT,CASSISGGRAFGDTQYF
few,TRBJ1-4,NA,TRBV7-7,TGTGCCAGCAGCCCTACCCAGGGGAGGGGTGAAAAACTGTTTTTT,CASSPTQGRGEKLFF
many,TRBJ2-5,TRBD2,TRBV29-1,TGCAGCGTTGTAGGGGAAGCGGGAGCAGGACGAGAGACCCAGTACTTC,CSVVGEAGAGRETQYF
many,TRBJ2-3,NA,TRBV9,TGTGCCAGCAGCGTAGTTAGGGACTTTACGCAGTATTTT,CASSVVRDFTQYF
many,TRBJ2-3,NA,TRBV28,TGTGCCAGCAGGGGAGCGCCGGAGCTCGCAGATACGCAGTATTTT,CASRGAPELADTQYF
few,TRBJ2-6,NA,TRBV7-9,TGTGCCAGCAGCTGGGCCCAATTGTCTGGGGCCAACGTCCTGACTTTC,CASSWAQLSGANVLTF
many,TRBJ2-3,TRBD1,TRBV7-2,TGTGCCAGCAGCTTGAGGGGGGACAGGGAGTACGTTCGGGGCACAGATACGCAGTATTTT,CASSLRGDREYVRGTDTQYF
NA,TRBJ2-1,TRBD2,TRBV24-1,TGTGCCACCAGTGATTCGGAACGGGGACTAGCGAACTACAATGAGCAGTTCTTC,CATSDSERGLANYNEQFF
many,TRBJ2-1,NA,TRBV6-5,TGTGCCAGCAGTTACGCAGGGGTCAGTGAGCAGTTCTTC,CASSYAGVSEQFF
NA,TRBJ2-7,NA,TRBV6-2/TRBV6-3,TGTGCCAGCAGTTATGCCGTGGCCGGGCAGTACTTC,CASSYAVAGQYF
many,TRBJ2-7,NA,TRBV7-6,TGTGCCAGCAGCTTGGAGGAGCGCTACGAGCAGTACTTC,CASSLEERYEQYF
few,TRBJ1-1,NA,TRBV3-1,TGTGCCAGCAGCCAACACCGCGCTGGGGGCACTGAAGCTTTCTTT,CASSQHRAGGTEAFF
many,TRBJ2-3,TRBD2,TRBV11-2,TGTGCCAGCAGCCCGCCCGGGGGGAGAGATACGCAGTATTTT,CASSPPGGRDTQYF
many,TRBJ2-7,NA,TRBV6-2/TRBV6-3,TGTGCCAGCAGTTACGGGACCCTGACAGGAATGGAGCAGTACTTC,CASSYGTLTGMEQYF
many,TRBJ2-7,TRBD2,TRBV7-3,TGTGCCAGCAGCTTGGCGGGAGGGCCGGGCGAGCAGTACTTC,CASSLAGGPGEQYF
few,TRBJ2-1,TRBD1,TRBV7-9,TGTGCCAGCAGGCTAAAACAGGGGTTTGTTGTCAATGAGCAGTTCTTC,CASRLKQGFVVNEQFF